Each of the 12 T cell receptor beta chains below was sequenced from the same sample in a study of blood T cell repertoires in COVID-19. Assay: immunoSEQ multiplex PCR; the TCRdb copy retains only in-frame clones and omits some. The sample includes around 180,000 clones, about 88% of them seen just once. What was sequenced was peripheral blood. Every receptor here comes from a human donor in a cohort sampled during active COVID-19.

The count of this clone is one. This sequence joins TRBV14 and TRBJ2-7; TRBD1 matches at 8 bases. V trimming: 8 bases; J trimming: 2 bases; junction bases outside the gene matches: 5. Germline CDR1 SGHDN, CDR2 FVKESK. CDR3 size: 13 residues. The CDR3 loop is CASPQGGAYEQYF. The CDR3 region has the DNA TGTGCCAGCCCACAGGGGGGTGCCTACGAGCAGTACTTC.

V is TRBV7-6 and J is TRBJ2-7; TRBD2 matches 7 bases. The CDR3 loop spans 13 amino acids. Germline lookup yields CDR1 SGHVS and CDR2 FNYEAQ. After removal of 3 bases from V and 6 bases from J, the junction contained 5 bases not matched to a gene. The CDR3 loop reads CASSFGWEGEQYF. As DNA, the CDR3 is TGTGCCAGCAGCTTCGGCTGGGAGGGCGAGCAGTACTTC.

The genes are TRBV5-1 and TRBJ2-7, with 11 bases fitting TRBD2. The CDR3 is 15 amino acids. Germline loops: CDR1 SGHRS, CDR2 YFSETQ. The V segment lost 4 bases and the J segment 2 bases; nucleotides outside the gene matches: 5. The CDR3 protein is CASSTTSGSAYEQYF. As DNA, the CDR3 is TGCGCCAGCAGCACCACTAGCGGGAGCGCCTACGAGCAGTACTTC.

This chain connects TRBV27 to TRBJ2-5, with 7 bases identical to TRBD1. The trim removed 6 bases at V and 5 bases at J, leaving 12 bases unmatched. The CDR3 consists of 15 residues. Germline V gene data show CDR1 as MNHEY and CDR2 as SMNVEV (reference sequence). The CDR3 region is CASRVTGVIVETQYF. The CDR3 region has the DNA TGTGCCAGCAGGGTAACAGGGGTCATAGTGGAGACCCAGTACTTC.

This chain uses TRBV7-8 with TRBJ2-3; 15 bases line up with TRBD2. The CDR3 runs 18 residues. The trim removed 5 bases at V and 4 bases at J, leaving 10 bases unmatched. CDR1 is SGHVS and CDR2 is FQNEAQ in the germline V gene. Here the CDR3 DNA reads TGTGCCAGCAGCCCAGGACTAGCGGGAGGGCGACGGGCAGATACGCAGTATTTT. It specifies CASSPGLAGGRRADTQYF.

The rearrangement links TRBV6-6 to TRBJ2-7, with D possibly TRBD1 on 6 matching bases. The CDR3 sequence is 12 residues long. The germline V gene encodes CDR1 MNHNY and CDR2 SVGAGI (reference sequence). The V end lost 8 bases, the J end lost 3 bases, and 11 bases lay between the germline ends. The CDR3 here is CASQGQHYEQYF. CDR3 bases: TGTGCCAGCCAGGGACAACACTACGAGCAGTACTTC.

This sequence joins TRBV6-4 and TRBJ1-1, with 8 bases identical to TRBD1. CDR3 size: 16 residues. V shed 8 bases and J 0 bases; nucleotides not matched to a gene: 11. The germline V gene encodes CDR1 MRHNA and CDR2 SNTAGT. The CDR3 loop is CASLHGQGLMNTEAFF. CDR3 nucleotide sequence: TGTGCCAGCCTTCACGGACAGGGCCTCATGAACACTGAAGCTTTCTTT.

This rearrangement joins TRBV19 to TRBJ2-3, with 13 bases matching TRBD2. CDR3 size: 15 residues. Germline V gene data show CDR1 as LNHDA and CDR2 as SQIVND (reference sequence). J gave up 3 bases and V 10 bases, and 7 bases lay outside the gene matches. CDR3 residues: CATNPTSGGTDTQYF. CDR3 bases: TGTGCCACCAACCCGACTAGCGGGGGGACAGATACGCAGTATTTT.

The CDR3 reads CAISEEQGAISNTEAFF. In nucleotides, the CDR3 is TGTGCCATCAGTGAGGAACAGGGGGCGATATCGAACACTGAAGCTTTCTTT. The chain couples TRBV10-3 to TRBJ1-1; 9 bases map to TRBD1. This CDR3 region has 17 residues. Trimming at V came to 2 bases and at J to 1 base, leaving 8 bases not matched to a gene. CDR1 is ENHRY and CDR2 is SYGVKD in the germline V gene.

This clone was picked up one time. The chain employs TRBV30 and TRBJ1-2; tentatively, D is TRBD1 (5 bases). CDR1 and CDR2 (germline): GTSNPN, SVGIG (reference sequence). The CDR3 covers 16 residues. V was clipped by 3 bases and J by 3 bases, with 20 bases between them. CDR3 in amino acids: CAWSGGVAFPYYGYTF. CDR3 in DNA: TGTGCCTGGAGCGGGGGTGTCGCGTTCCCTTACTATGGCTACACCTTC.

The chain has TRBV19 and TRBJ1-1; D remains unclear. CDR1 is LNHDA and CDR2 is SQIVND in the germline V gene (reference sequence). With 5 bases removed from V and 5 bases from J, the gap between germline ends came to 9 bases. There are 12 residues in the CDR3. As DNA, the CDR3 is TGTGCCAGTAGTCCTCGGTGGACTGAAGCTTTCTTT. It yields the protein CASSPRWTEAFF.

The gene calls are TRBV6-1 and TRBJ1-1; no clear D gene. Trimming left V 0 bases short and J 5 bases short, with 7 bases between. Germline assignment: CDR1 MNHNS and CDR2 SASEGT. The CDR3 spans 13 residues. The CDR3 DNA follows: TGTGCCAGCAGTGAAGCGCGGGGAACTGAAGCTTTCTTT. Its translation is CASSEARGTEAFF.